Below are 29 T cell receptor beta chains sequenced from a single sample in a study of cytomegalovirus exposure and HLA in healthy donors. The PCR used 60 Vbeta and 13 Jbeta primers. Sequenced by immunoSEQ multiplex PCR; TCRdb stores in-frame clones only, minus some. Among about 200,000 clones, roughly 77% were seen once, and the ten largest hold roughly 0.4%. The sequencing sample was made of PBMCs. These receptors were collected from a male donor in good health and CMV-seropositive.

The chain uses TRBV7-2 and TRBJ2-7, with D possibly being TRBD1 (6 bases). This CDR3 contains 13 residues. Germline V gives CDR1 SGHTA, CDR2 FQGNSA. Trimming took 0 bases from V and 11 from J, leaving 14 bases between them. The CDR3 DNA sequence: TGTGCCAGCAGCTTAGCCGACAGGACCAGCGAGTACTTC. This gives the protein CASSLADRTSEYF.

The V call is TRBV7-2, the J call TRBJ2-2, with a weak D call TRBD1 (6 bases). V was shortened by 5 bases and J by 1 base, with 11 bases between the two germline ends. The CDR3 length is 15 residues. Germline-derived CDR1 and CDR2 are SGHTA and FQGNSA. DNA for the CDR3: TGTGCCAGCAGCAGATCGGGACAGAACACCGGGGAGCTGTTTTTT. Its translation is CASSRSGQNTGELFF.

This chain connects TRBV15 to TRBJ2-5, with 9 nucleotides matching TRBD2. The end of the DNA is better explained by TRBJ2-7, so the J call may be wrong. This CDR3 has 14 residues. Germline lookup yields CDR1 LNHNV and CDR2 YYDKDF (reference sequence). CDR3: CATRLSSGGYEQYF. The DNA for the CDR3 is TGTGCCACCAGGTTGAGTAGCGGGGGCTACGAGCAGTACTTC.

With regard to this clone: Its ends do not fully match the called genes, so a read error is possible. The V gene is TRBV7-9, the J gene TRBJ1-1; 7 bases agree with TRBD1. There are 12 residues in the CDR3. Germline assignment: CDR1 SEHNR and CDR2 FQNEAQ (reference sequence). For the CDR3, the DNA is TGTGCCAGCAGCTTAGCCGGGACAGAAGGTTTCTTT. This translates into CASSLAGTEGFF. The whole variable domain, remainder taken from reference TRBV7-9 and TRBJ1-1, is DTGVSQNPRHKITKRGQNVTFRCDPISEHNRLYWYRQTLGQGPEFLTYFQNEAQLEKSRLLSDRFSAERPKGSFSTLEIQRTEQGDSAMYLCASSLAGTEGFFGQGTRLTVV.

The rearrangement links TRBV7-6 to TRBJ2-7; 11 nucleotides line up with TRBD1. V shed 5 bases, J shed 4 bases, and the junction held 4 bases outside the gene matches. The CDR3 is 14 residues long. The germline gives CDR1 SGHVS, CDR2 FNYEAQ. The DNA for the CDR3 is TGTGCCAGCAGCCCCGGGACAGGGGGTTACGAGCAGTACTTC. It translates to CASSPGTGGYEQYF.

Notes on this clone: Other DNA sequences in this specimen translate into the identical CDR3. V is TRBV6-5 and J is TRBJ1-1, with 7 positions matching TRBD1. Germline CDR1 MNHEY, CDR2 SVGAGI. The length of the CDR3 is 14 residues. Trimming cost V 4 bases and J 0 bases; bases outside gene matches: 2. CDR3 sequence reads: CASSSGTVNTEAFF. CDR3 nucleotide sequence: TGTGCCAGCAGTTCCGGGACAGTGAACACTGAAGCTTTCTTT.

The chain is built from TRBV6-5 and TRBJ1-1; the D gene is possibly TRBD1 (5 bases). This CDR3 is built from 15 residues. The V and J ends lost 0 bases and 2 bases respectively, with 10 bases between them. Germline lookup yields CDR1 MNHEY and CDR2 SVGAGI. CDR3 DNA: TGTGCCAGCAGTTACTCGGGGGGGACCAACACTGAAGCTTTCTTT. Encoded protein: CASSYSGGTNTEAFF.

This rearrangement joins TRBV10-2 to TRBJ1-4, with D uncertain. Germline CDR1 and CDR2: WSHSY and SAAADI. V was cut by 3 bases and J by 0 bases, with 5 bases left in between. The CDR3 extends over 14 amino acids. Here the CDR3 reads CASSEVATNEKLFF. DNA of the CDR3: TGCGCCAGCAGTGAAGTAGCAACTAATGAAAAACTGTTTTTT.

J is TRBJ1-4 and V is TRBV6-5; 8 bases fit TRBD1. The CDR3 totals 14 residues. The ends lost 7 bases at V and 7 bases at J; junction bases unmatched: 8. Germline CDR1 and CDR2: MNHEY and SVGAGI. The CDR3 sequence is CASTRGPRSEKLFF. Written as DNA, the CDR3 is TGTGCCAGCACCAGGGGGCCGCGGAGTGAAAAACTGTTTTTT.

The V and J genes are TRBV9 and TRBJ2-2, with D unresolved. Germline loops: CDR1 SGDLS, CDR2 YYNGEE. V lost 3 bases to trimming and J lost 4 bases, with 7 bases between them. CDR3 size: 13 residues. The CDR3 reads CASSADTTGELFF. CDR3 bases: TGTGCCAGCAGCGCTGACACCACCGGGGAGCTGTTTTTT.

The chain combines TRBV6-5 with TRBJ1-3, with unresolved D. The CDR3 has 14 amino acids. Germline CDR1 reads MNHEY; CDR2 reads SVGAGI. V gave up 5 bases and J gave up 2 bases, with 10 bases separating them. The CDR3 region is CASSSYGAGNTIYF. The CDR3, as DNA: TGTGCCAGCAGTAGTTACGGGGCTGGAAACACCATATATTTT.

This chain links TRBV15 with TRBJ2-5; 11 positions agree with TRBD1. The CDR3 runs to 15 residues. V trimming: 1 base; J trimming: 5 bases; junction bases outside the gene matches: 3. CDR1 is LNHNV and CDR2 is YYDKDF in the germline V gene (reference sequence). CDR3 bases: TGTGCCACCAGCAGAGCGGGACAGGGGGATGAGACCCAGTACTTC. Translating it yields CATSRAGQGDETQYF. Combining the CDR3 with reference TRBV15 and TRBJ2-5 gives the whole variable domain DAMVIQNPRYQVTQFGKPVTLSCSQTLNHNVMYWYQQKSSQAPKLLFHYYDKDFNNEADTPDNFQSRRPNTSFCFLDIRSPGLGDTAMYLCATSRAGQGDETQYFGPGTRLLVL.

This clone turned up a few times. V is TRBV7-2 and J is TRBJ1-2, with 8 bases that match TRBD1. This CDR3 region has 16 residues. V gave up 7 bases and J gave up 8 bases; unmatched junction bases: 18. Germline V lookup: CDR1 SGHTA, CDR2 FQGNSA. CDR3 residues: CASTPAGQVFMWGYTF. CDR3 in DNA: TGTGCCAGCACCCCCGCGGGACAGGTCTTTATGTGGGGCTACACCTTC.

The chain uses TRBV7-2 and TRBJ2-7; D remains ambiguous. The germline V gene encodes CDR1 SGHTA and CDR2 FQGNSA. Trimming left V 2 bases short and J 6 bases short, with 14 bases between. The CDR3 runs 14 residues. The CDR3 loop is CASSLNTLAAEQYF. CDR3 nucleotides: TGTGCCAGCAGCTTAAATACCCTCGCGGCCGAGCAGTACTTC.

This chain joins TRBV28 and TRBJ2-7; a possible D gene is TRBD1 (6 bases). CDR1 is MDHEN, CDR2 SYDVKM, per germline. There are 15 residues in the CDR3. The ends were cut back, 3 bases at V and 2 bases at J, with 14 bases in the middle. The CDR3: CASSLFGQRTYEQYF. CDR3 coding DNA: TGTGCCAGCAGTTTGTTTGGACAGAGGACCTACGAGCAGTACTTC. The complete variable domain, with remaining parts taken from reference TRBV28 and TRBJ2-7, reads DVKVTQSSRYLVKRTGEKVFLECVQDMDHENMFWYRQDPGLGLRLIYFSYDVKMKEKGDIPEGYSVSREKKERFSLILESASTNQTSMYLCASSLFGQRTYEQYFGPGTRLTVT.

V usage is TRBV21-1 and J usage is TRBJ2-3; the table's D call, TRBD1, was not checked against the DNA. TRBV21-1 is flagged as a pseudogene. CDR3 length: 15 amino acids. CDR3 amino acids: CATFRDRGGTDTQYF. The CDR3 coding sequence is TGTGCCACCTTCCGGGACAGAGGGGGCACAGATACGCAGTATTTT.

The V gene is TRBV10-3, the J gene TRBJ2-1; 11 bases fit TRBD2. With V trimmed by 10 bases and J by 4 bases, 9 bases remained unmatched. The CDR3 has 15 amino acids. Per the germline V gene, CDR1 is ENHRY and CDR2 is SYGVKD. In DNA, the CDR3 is TGTGCCAACAACCCCGGGACTAGCGGATACAATGAGCAGTTCTTC. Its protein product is CANNPGTSGYNEQFF.

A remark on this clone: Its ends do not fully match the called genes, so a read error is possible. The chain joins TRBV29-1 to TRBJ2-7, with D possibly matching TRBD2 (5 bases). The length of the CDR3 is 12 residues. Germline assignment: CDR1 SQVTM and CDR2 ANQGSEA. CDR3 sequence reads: CSGLNGDYGQYF. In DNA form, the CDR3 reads TGCAGCGGCCTAAACGGAGACTACGGGCAGTACTTC.

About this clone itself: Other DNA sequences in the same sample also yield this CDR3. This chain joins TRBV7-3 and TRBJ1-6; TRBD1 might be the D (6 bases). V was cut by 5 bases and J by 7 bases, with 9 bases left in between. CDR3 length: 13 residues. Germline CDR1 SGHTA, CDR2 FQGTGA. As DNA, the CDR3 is TGTGCCAGCAGCCCAACAGGGAATTCACCCCTCCACTTT. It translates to CASSPTGNSPLHF. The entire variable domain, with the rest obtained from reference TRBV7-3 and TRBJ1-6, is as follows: GAGVSQTPSNKVTEKGKYVELRCDPISGHTALYWYRQSLGQGPEFLIYFQGTGAADDSGLPNDRFFAVRPEGSVSTLKIQRTERGDSAVYLCASSPTGNSPLHFGNGTRLTVT.

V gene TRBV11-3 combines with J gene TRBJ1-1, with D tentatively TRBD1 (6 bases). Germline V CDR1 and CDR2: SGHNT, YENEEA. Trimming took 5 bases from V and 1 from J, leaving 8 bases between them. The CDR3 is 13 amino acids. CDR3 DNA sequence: TGTGCCAGCAGCATGGGGGCGAACACTGAAGCTTTCTTT. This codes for CASSMGANTEAFF.

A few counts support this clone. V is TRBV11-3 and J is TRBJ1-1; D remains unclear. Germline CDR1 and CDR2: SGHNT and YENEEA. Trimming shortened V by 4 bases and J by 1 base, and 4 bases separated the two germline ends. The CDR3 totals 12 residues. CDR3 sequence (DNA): TGTGCCAGCAGCTCCGGGAACACTGAAGCTTTCTTT. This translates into CASSSGNTEAFF.

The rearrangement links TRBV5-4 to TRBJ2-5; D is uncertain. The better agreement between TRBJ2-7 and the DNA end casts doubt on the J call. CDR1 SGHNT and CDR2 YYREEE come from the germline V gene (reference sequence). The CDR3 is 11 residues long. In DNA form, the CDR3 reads TGTGCCAGCAGCTCCCTTTACGAGCAGTACTTC. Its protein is CASSSLYEQYF.

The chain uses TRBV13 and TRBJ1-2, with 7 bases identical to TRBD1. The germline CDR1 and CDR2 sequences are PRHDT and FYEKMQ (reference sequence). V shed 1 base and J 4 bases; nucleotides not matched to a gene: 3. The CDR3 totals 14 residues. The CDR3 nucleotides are TGTGCCAGCAGCTTAGATCAGGGGGGCTATGGCTACACCTTC. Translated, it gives CASSLDQGGYGYTF.

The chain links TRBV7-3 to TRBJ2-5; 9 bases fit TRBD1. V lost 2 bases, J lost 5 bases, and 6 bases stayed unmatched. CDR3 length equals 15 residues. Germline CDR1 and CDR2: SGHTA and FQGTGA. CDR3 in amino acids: CASSLGTGGWETQYF. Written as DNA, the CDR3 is TGTGCCAGCAGCTTAGGAACAGGGGGCTGGGAGACCCAGTACTTC.

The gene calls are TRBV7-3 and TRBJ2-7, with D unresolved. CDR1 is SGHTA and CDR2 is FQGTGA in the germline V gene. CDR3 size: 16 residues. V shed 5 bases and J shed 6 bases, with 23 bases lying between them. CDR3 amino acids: CASSPEYRLPPSEQYF. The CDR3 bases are TGTGCCAGCAGCCCGGAGTACCGCCTCCCTCCTTCCGAGCAGTACTTC.

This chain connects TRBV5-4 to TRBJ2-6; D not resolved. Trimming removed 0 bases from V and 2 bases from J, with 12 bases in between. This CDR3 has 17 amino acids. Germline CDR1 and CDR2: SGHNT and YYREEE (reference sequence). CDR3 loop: CASSLGLKSTGANVLTF. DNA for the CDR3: TGTGCCAGCAGCTTGGGACTGAAGAGCACTGGGGCCAACGTCCTGACTTTC. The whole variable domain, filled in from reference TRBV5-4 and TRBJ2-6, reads ETGVTQSPTHLIKTRGQQVTLRCSSQSGHNTVSWYQQALGQGPQFIFQYYREEENGRGNFPPRFSGLQFPNYSSELNVNALELDDSALYLCASSLGLKSTGANVLTFGAGSRLTVL.

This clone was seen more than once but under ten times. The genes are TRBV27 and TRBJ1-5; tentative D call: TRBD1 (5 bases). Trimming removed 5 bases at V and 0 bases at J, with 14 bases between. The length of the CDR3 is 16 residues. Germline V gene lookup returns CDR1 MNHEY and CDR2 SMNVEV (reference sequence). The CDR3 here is CASSRDSSYSNQPQHF. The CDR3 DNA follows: TGTGCCAGCAGTCGGGACTCCTCGTATAGCAATCAGCCCCAGCATTTT.

This CDR3 is CASSQDQGLAGGEQYF. The CDR3 DNA reads as TGCGCCAGCAGCCAAGATCAGGGACTAGCGGGCGGGGAGCAGTACTTC. The chain combines TRBV4-1 with TRBJ2-7, with TRBD2 identical over 12 bases. V dropped 0 bases and J dropped 7; count of bases not matched to a gene: 7. The CDR3 is 16 residues long. Germline V gives CDR1 MGHRA, CDR2 YSYEKL.

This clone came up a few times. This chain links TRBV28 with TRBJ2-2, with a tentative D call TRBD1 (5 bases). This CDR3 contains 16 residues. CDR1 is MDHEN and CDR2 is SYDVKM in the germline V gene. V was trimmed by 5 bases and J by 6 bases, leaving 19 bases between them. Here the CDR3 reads CASSKSRQGNSGELFF. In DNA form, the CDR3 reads TGTGCCAGCAGTAAGTCGAGGCAGGGAAATTCCGGGGAGCTGTTTTTT.